This is a list of T cell receptor beta chains from one sample in a study of T cell repertoires in cytomegalovirus infection. Their antigen targets remain unknown. From the reads, TCRdb called clonotypes with MiXCR, one entry per CDR3 protein. The sample has around 770,000 distinct CDR3 sequences, 25% to 30% seen once; the top ten hold roughly 13%. The sample in question was cultured CD8+ T cells from PBMCs, obtained from culture after CMV antigen stimulation. The source of these receptors is a human donor in good health (CMV status not recorded). Some clones in this sample may be carry-over from other donors' samples. The CDR3 runs from the conserved cysteine through the conserved F or W. Each record gives: D gene, J gene, clone size, V gene, CDR3 DNA, CDR3 protein. A D gene is named only where the DNA matches it firmly. Expanded clones get a size class; other rows say once, few or many, or leave the size out.

D: TRBD1
J: TRBJ2-1
size: few
V: TRBV7-6
DNA: TGTGCCAGCGCCGGGACAGGGGTCGACAATGAGCAGTTCTTC
CDR3: CASAGTGVDNEQFF

D: .
J: TRBJ2-1
size: .
V: TRBV19
DNA: TGTGCCAGTAGTATGCGACAGATCGACTACAATGAGCAGTTCTTC
CDR3: CASSMRQIDYNEQFF

D: TRBD1
J: TRBJ2-3
size: .
V: TRBV7-9
DNA: TGTGCCAGCAGCTTACCTCGGACAGGGCGACGGGACACAGATACGCAGTATTTT
CDR3: CASSLPRTGRRDTDTQYF

D: .
J: TRBJ1-1
size: .
V: TRBV7-8
DNA: TGTGCCAGTACGCCCCAGGGGTGGGTCACTGAAGCTTTCTTT
CDR3: CASTPQGWVTEAFF

D: .
J: TRBJ1-1
size: .
V: TRBV5-1
DNA: TGCGCCAGCACCGCCTCGGACAGCGACACTGAAGCTTTCTTT
CDR3: CASTASDSDTEAFF

D: .
J: TRBJ1-6
size: .
V: TRBV7-9
DNA: TGTGCCAGCCTTGGGACGGGAAATTCACCCCTCCACTTT
CDR3: CASLGTGNSPLHF

D: .
J: TRBJ2-1
size: few
V: TRBV2
DNA: TGTGCCTGCGGCCCTCCCAATGAGCAGTTCTTC
CDR3: CACGPPNEQFF

D: TRBD1
J: TRBJ1-2
size: few
V: TRBV2
DNA: TGTGCCAGCCCGGACAGGGGCCTTGACGGCTACACCTTC
CDR3: CASPDRGLDGYTF

D: TRBD2
J: TRBJ2-3
size: .
V: TRBV7-8
DNA: TGTGCCAGCAGCTTCTCGTCCGGGGGGACCACAGATACGCAGTATTTT
CDR3: CASSFSSGGTTDTQYF

D: TRBD2
J: TRBJ2-1
size: once
V: TRBV3-1
DNA: TGTGCCAGCAGCCAAGATACTAGCGGGGGGTACTCCTACAATGAGCAGTTCTTC
CDR3: CASSQDTSGGYSYNEQFF

D: TRBD1
J: TRBJ1-2
size: .
V: TRBV6-5
DNA: TGTGCCAGCAGTACAGACCGGGACAGGGGACAAACTAACTATGGCTACACCTTC
CDR3: CASSTDRDRGQTNYGYTF

D: .
J: TRBJ2-5
size: .
V: TRBV11-2
DNA: TGTGCCAGCAGAACAAAGACAGCTTACCAAGAGACCCAGTACTTC
CDR3: CASRTKTAYQETQYF

D: TRBD1
J: TRBJ1-1
size: .
V: TRBV12-3/TRBV12-4
DNA: TGTGCCAGCAGTCCCCCACCCCTAGGACAGGAGAACACTGAAGCTTTCTTT
CDR3: CASSPPPLGQENTEAFF

D: .
J: TRBJ2-2
size: many
V: TRBV7-2
DNA: TGTGCCAGCAGCTTAGGCGGGGTTTACACCGGGGAGCTGTTTTTT
CDR3: CASSLGGVYTGELFF

D: TRBD2
J: TRBJ2-3
size: .
V: TRBV18
DNA: TGTGCCAGCTCAATCGAGCGGGGAGGAAGCACAGATACGCAGTATTTT
CDR3: CASSIERGGSTDTQYF

D: .
J: TRBJ2-7
size: many
V: TRBV7-9
DNA: TGTGCCAGCAGCTCCACGTCCCAGGAGACCTACGAGCAGTACTTC
CDR3: CASSSTSQETYEQYF

D: .
J: TRBJ1-5
size: .
V: TRBV7-9
DNA: TGTGCCAGCAGCCTGGGCTGGGATGGCAATCAGCCCCAGCATTTT
CDR3: CASSLGWDGNQPQHF

D: .
J: TRBJ2-7
size: .
V: TRBV2
DNA: TGTGCCATCGGCGGGAAACGATACGAGCAGTACTTC
CDR3: CAIGGKRYEQYF

D: .
J: TRBJ2-3
size: .
V: TRBV7-9
DNA: TGTGCCAGCAGCTACGGGCTATATGGCACAGATACGCAGTATTTT
CDR3: CASSYGLYGTDTQYF

D: .
J: TRBJ1-1
size: few
V: TRBV7-2
DNA: TGTGCCAGCAGCCAGGACAGACTACCGAACACTGAAGCTTTCTTT
CDR3: CASSQDRLPNTEAFF

D: TRBD2
J: TRBJ2-3
size: .
V: TRBV27
DNA: TGTGCCAGCAACACCATAGCGGGGGACCCCACAGATACGCAGTATTTT
CDR3: CASNTIAGDPTDTQYF

D: TRBD2
J: TRBJ2-1
size: few
V: TRBV7-8
DNA: TGTGCCAGCAGCGCTAGCGGGGGGTACAATGAGCAGTTCTTC
CDR3: CASSASGGYNEQFF

D: TRBD1
J: TRBJ1-1
size: .
V: TRBV4-1
DNA: TGCGCCAGCAGCTTGACAGGGGACTTTAACACTGAAGCTTTCTTT
CDR3: CASSLTGDFNTEAFF

D: TRBD1
J: TRBJ1-1
size: many
V: TRBV12-3/TRBV12-4
DNA: TGTGCCAGCAGTTTGGGGACAGGGCCAGAAGCTTTCTTT
CDR3: CASSLGTGPEAFF

D: .
J: TRBJ2-1
size: once
V: TRBV20-1
DNA: TGCAGTGCTAGTGATCGTCTGAGCTCCTACAATGAGCAGTTCTTC
CDR3: CSASDRLSSYNEQFF

D: .
J: TRBJ2-1
size: .
V: TRBV10-3
DNA: TGTGCCATCAGTGACAGTAACTACAATGAGCAGTTCTTC
CDR3: CAISDSNYNEQFF

D: TRBD1
J: TRBJ1-5
size: .
V: TRBV7-8
DNA: TGTGCCAGCAGCGACAGGGGCGGTCAGCCCCAGCATTTT
CDR3: CASSDRGGQPQHF

D: .
J: TRBJ1-1
size: .
V: TRBV7-3
DNA: TGTGCCAGCAGCGTTTACAGGGAGAAGGGAGTTGAAGCTTTCTTT
CDR3: CASSVYREKGVEAFF

D: TRBD2
J: TRBJ2-4
size: many
V: TRBV7-2
DNA: TGTGCCAGCAGCCTATCGCCGGGACTAGCGGGGATAGGGTCAAAGTTTAACATTCAGTACTTC
CDR3: CASSLSPGLAGIGSKFNIQYF

D: TRBD1
J: TRBJ1-1
size: few
V: TRBV6-5
DNA: TGTGCCAGCAGTTATATAACCGGGACAGGGGGCACTGAAGCTTTCTTT
CDR3: CASSYITGTGGTEAFF

D: .
J: TRBJ2-1
size: .
V: TRBV5-1
DNA: TGCGCCAGCAGCTTGGTGGGAGAAGCGTATGAGCAGTTCTTC
CDR3: CASSLVGEAYEQFF

D: TRBD2
J: TRBJ2-3
size: .
V: TRBV27
DNA: TGTGCCAGCAGTGTAAACAGCGGGGGGGCGACAGATACGCAGTATTTT
CDR3: CASSVNSGGATDTQYF

D: .
J: TRBJ2-3
size: few
V: TRBV7-2
DNA: TGTGCCAGCAGCCATACGCAGTATTTT
CDR3: CASSHTQYF